This TCR beta chain derives from a study of T cells after yellow fever vaccination. Study summary: Fractions containing few cells were prepared with SMART-Seq v4 Ultra Low Input. Study results and limitations: A weaker secondary response peaked on day 5, the primary on day 15. In FACS-sorted repertoires, abundant clonotypes from the bulk population could appear as contaminants.

This clonotype was picked up many times. Its antigen is not identified. For TCR, cDNA came from 5'RACE template switching, which added a universal primer site and UMIs. TCRdb called the 5' RACE reads again in MiXCR, with one record for every CDR3 protein. The sample includes approximately 110,000 distinct CDR3 sequences, under 8% of them seen just once. Germline assignment: CDR1 SGHVS and CDR2 FQNEAQ. V dropped 2 bases and J dropped 6 bases, with 7 bases sitting between them. This CDR3 spans 12 amino acids. This TCR came from a man between 18 and 29 years old who received the YFV17D yellow fever vaccine. The sequenced sample was CD4+ T cells sorted from PBMCs, obtained more than 8 days after the first yellow fever vaccination. The chain joins TRBV7-8 to TRBJ2-5, with D hard to call. The CDR3 region is CASSLYGQTQYF. The CDR3 region has the DNA TGTGCCAGCAGCTTATATGGTCAGACCCAGTACTTC.